This T cell receptor (beta chain) is drawn from a study of blood T cell repertoires in COVID-19. Across the whole study: Spain, Italy and the United States supplied samples that represented acute and convalescent COVID-19.

The protocol was immunoSEQ multiplex PCR, while the TCRdb copy is restricted to in-frame clones and leaves out a portion. The sample shows 60,000 to 80,000 clones, around nine tenths of them seen only once. The CDR3 is made up of 13 amino acids. Trimming took off 1 base at V and 9 bases at J, with 9 bases between the two ends. CDR1 is SEHNR, CDR2 FQNEAQ, per germline (reference sequence). The sequence was collected from a man aged 55 to 69 with acute or convalescent COVID-19. The sequenced sample was peripheral blood. The V gene is TRBV7-9, the J gene TRBJ2-2, with D unresolved. The CDR3 region is CASSLGLHRELFF. The CDR3 region has the DNA TGTGCCAGCAGCTTAGGGTTACACCGGGAGCTGTTTTTT.